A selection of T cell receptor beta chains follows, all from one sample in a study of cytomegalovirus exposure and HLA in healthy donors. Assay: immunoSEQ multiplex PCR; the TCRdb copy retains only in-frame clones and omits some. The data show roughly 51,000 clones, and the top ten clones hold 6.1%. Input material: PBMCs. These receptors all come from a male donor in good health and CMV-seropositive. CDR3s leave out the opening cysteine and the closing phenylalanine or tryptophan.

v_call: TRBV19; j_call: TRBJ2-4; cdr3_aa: ASSLPDRVKNIQY
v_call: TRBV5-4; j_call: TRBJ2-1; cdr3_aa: ASSPRDYNEQF
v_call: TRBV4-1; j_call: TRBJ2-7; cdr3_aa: ASGNPGGIMDEQY
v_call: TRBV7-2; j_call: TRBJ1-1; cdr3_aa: ASSFSGSEAF
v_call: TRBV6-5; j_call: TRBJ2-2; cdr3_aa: ASSSRTGGFTGELF
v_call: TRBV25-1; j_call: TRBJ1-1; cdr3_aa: ASLRRGATEAF
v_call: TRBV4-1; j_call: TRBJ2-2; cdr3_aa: ASSPSREATGELF
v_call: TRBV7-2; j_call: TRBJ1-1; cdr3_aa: ASSPPGGENTEAF
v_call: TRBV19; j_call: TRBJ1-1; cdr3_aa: ASSLHLNTEAF
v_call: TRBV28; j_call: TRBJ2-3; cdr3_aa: ASSPRGLAGADTQY
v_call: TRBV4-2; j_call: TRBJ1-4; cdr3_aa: ASSRRDEKLF
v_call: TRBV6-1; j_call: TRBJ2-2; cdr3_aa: ASSEGLAVGELF
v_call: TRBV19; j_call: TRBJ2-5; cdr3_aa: ASSIDLGEGVQETQY
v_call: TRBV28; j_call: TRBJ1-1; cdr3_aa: ASSGTGAF
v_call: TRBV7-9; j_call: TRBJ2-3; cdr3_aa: ASSLARASSADTQY
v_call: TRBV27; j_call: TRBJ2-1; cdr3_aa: ASSAAGGDNEQF
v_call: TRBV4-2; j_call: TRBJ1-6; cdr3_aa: ASSQELVTLH
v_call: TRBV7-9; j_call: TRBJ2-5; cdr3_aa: ASSPLTGGKETQY
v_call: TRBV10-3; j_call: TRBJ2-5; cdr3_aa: AISESTSGGVLETQY
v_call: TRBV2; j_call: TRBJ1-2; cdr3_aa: ASSVGSNYGYT
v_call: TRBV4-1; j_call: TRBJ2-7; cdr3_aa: ASSQEAAGDTYEQY
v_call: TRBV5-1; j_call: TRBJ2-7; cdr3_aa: ASSLGGGGGAYEQY
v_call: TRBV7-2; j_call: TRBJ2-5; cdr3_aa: ASSPWEGGQETQY